These 11 T cell receptor beta chains originate from one sample sequenced in a study of blood T cells in healthy people across ages. A J-beta primer mix and a sample-barcoded 5' primer were used in a second PCR of roughly 7 to 12 cycles. TCRdb reanalysed the 5' RACE reads using MiXCR and keeps one entry per CDR3 protein. The sample carries some 700,000 distinct CDR3 sequences, 22% recorded once. Material: blood. All receptors derive from a man in his 70s in good health.

This clonotype was seen more than once but under ten times. The rearrangement uses TRBV29-1 and TRBJ2-2; 8 nucleotides match TRBD2. Germline loops: CDR1 SQVTM, CDR2 ANQGSEA. The CDR3 extends over 15 amino acids. V gave up 6 bases and J gave up 4 bases; unmatched junction bases: 10. The CDR3 is CSVAPGLVSTGELFF. The CDR3 DNA sequence: TGCAGCGTGGCCCCGGGACTAGTGAGCACCGGGGAGCTGTTTTTT.

Only a few counts were recorded for this clonotype. J is TRBJ1-1 and V is TRBV5-1; D is unresolved. Germline assignment: CDR1 SGHRS and CDR2 YFSETQ. The CDR3 totals 15 residues. Trimming shortened V by 3 bases and J by 4 bases, and 16 bases separated the two germline ends. This CDR3 is CASSYLTLGFTEAFF. The CDR3 coding sequence is TGCGCCAGCAGCTACCTGACGTTGGGTTTCACTGAAGCTTTCTTT.

The V and J genes are TRBV20-1 and TRBJ1-6; 9 bases are shared with TRBD1. J was trimmed by 9 bases and V by 6 bases; bases with no gene match: 9. From germline, CDR1 is DFQATT and CDR2 SNEGSKA (reference sequence). The length of the CDR3 is 14 residues. The CDR3: CSAPVGDRASPLHF. The CDR3 DNA follows: TGCAGTGCGCCCGTCGGGGACAGGGCTTCACCCCTCCACTTT.

The chain uses TRBV28 and TRBJ2-5, with a tentative D call TRBD1 (5 bases). The germline V gene has CDR1 MDHEN and CDR2 SYDVKM. The CDR3 extends over 12 amino acids. Trimming shortened V by 7 bases and J by 9 bases, and 15 bases separated the two germline ends. Here the CDR3 reads CASKATEQAQYF. The CDR3 DNA is TGTGCCAGCAAGGCGACGGAACAGGCCCAGTACTTC.

This clonotype was counted between two and nine times. J is TRBJ1-2 and V is TRBV12-3 or TRBV12-4; perhaps TRBD1 as D (6 bases). The CDR3 runs 13 residues. Trimming left V 5 bases short and J 9 bases short, with 16 bases between. DNA of the CDR3: TGTGCCAGCAGTCTGGACAGAGGACATAGCTACACCTTC. Translated, it gives CASSLDRGHSYTF.

This clonotype was seen a few times. This CDR3 is CASSQERGIKGYTF. CDR3 DNA: TGTGCCAGCAGCCAAGAGCGGGGGATCAAGGGCTACACCTTC. This chain connects TRBV3-1 to TRBJ1-2, with a tentative D call TRBD1 (5 bases). The germline V gene has CDR1 LGHDT and CDR2 YNNKEL (reference sequence). The CDR3 contains 14 residues. The V end lost 0 bases, the J end lost 8 bases, and 13 bases lay between the germline ends.

The chain combines TRBV6-1 with TRBJ2-5; 11 bases align to TRBD2. The CDR3 spans 17 residues. Germline V gives CDR1 MNHNS, CDR2 SASEGT. V lost 6 bases and J lost 5; bases outside the gene matches: 14. CDR3 bases: TGTGCCAGCAGGACGGTACTAGCGGGAGTCGGGGTGGAGACCCAGTACTTC. Its translation is CASRTVLAGVGVETQYF.

This clonotype was detected many times. The chain couples TRBV12-3 or TRBV12-4 to TRBJ1-4; unclear D gene. V gave up 5 bases and J gave up 3 bases, with 13 bases separating them. The CDR3 spans 15 residues. DNA of the CDR3: TGTGCCAGCAGTCTAGATGGGGTGCCTAATGAAAAACTGTTTTTT. Translation gives CASSLDGVPNEKLFF.

V and J are TRBV7-2 and TRBJ1-5, with D unresolved. The CDR3 covers 15 residues. Germline values: CDR1 SGHTA, CDR2 FQGNSA. Trimming stripped 3 bases from V and 6 bases from J, with 15 bases between. The chain's CDR3 is CASSFHWERAQPQHF. The CDR3 nucleotides are TGTGCCAGCAGCTTTCATTGGGAGAGGGCTCAGCCCCAGCATTTT. Looking up the rest from reference TRBV7-2 and TRBJ1-5 gives the full variable domain: GAGVSQSPSNKVTEKGKDVELRCDPISGHTALYWYRQSLGQGLEFLIYFQGNSAPDKSGLPSDRFSAERTGGSVSTLTIQRTQQEDSAVYLCASSFHWERAQPQHFGDGTRLSIL.

The chain links TRBV11-1 to TRBJ2-1; TRBD2 matches 15 bases. Trimming removed 5 bases from V and 8 bases from J; junction bases left unmatched: 7. Germline V gives CDR1 SGHAT, CDR2 FQDESV (reference sequence). The CDR3 is 16 amino acids. In DNA form, the CDR3 reads TGTGCCAGCAGCCCGCGGACTAGCGGGGGGGCCTATGAGCAGTTCTTC. Protein: CASSPRTSGGAYEQFF.

The V call is TRBV20-1, the J call TRBJ1-1, with D perhaps TRBD1 (5 bases). CDR3 size: 13 residues. CDR1 is DFQATT, CDR2 SNEGSKA, per germline (reference sequence). Between the trimmed V and J ends, which lost 7 bases and 3 bases, there was a span of 15 bases. DNA for the CDR3: TGCAGTGAGATGAGGGGAGTAGACACTGAAGCTTTCTTT. Amino acids: CSEMRGVDTEAFF.